The entry below gives a single T cell receptor (beta chain) sequence along with its context. The antigen is not known. A read error may account for a junction end that differs from germline. Amplification of TCR alpha and beta CDR3 regions from RNA used iRepertoire nested multiplex PCR. One-step reverse transcription and amplification started from about 100-400 ng of tissue mRNA or PBMC total RNA. TCRdb reprocessed the multiplex PCR reads via MiXCR and lists one record per CDR3 protein. The sample contains about 130,000 distinct CDR3 sequences, 20% to 25% of which appear only once. The data stem from a study of glioma-infiltrating T cells. Notes on the study in general: Non-neoplastic patients had below-expected tissue-blood divergence, while all gliomas exceeded expectation. Tissue and blood shared very few CDR3 sequences.

Germline V lookup: CDR1 SNHLY, CDR2 FYNNEI. The CDR3 is made up of 13 amino acids. The source is a human donor with low-grade glioma or glioblastoma, undergoing nonglioma brain surgery, or in good health (not recorded which). The chain combines TRBV2 with TRBJ2-2; D assignment may be TRBD1 or TRBD2 (6 bases each). The sample comprised glioma tissue, nonneoplastic brain tissue, or PBMCs (not recorded which). CDR3 region: CASRPGQTGGLFF. The DNA for the CDR3 is TGTGCCAGCAGACCAGGACAGACCGGGGGGCTGTTTTTT.